The following is a T cell receptor (beta chain) sequence with its context. What antigen it recognizes has not been identified. No much larger clonotype is one base removed from it; base qualities were not supplied. Library creation used the immunoSEQ multiplex PCR assay. As stored in TCRdb, this immuneACCESS dataset retains in-frame rearrangements with V and J assigned. A fraction of the clones does not appear; measured against another copy, unresolved V genes explain less than half of the discrepancy, and the remainder lacks a known reason. The sample contains some 51,000 clones, approximately 86% of them found a single time. About 3.8% of the sample is in the top ten clones. This sample is part of a study of control samples from healthy donors and cancer patients (TCRdb year 2020). Reading the germline V gene gives CDR1 MNHEY and CDR2 SVGAGI. Germline trimming amounts to 2 bases on V and 8 bases on J, with 10 as the count of junction bases outside the gene matches. Its CDR3 holds 15 amino acids, cysteine through phenylalanine. Here the CDR3 DNA is all that survives: 45 bases in frame from base 1.

This clonotype was sampled from a man between 45 and 60 years old in good health. This receptor chain uses TRBV6-5 and TRBJ1-2; TRBD1 agrees with 8 junctional bases. The sequenced sample was blood. The DNA is TGTGCCAGCAGTTACCAATGGGACAGGTCCGGCGGCTACACCTTC. Translation gives CASSYQWDRSGGYTF.